Presented here are 23 T cell receptor beta chains from one specimen sequenced in a study of cytomegalovirus exposure and HLA in healthy donors (TCRdb year 2017). The protocol used for the library was the immunoSEQ multiplex PCR assay. The multiplex PCR relied on a mix of 60 forward primers for TCR Vbeta segments and 13 reverse primers for TCR Jbeta segments. Not all clones reach the TCRdb copy of this immuneACCESS table, which keeps in-frame sequences only. Checked studies attribute under half of the gap to unresolved V genes and leave the rest unexplained. Present in this sample are 170,000 or so clones, around 83% of which were seen just once. The ten top clones hold more than 1.5% of the sample. The sample taken for sequencing was PBMCs. Receptors originate from a man over 45 in good health and CMV-seronegative.

This clone was observed once. The chain recombines TRBV9 with TRBJ2-2; D not resolved. The germline gives CDR1 SGDLS, CDR2 YYNGEE. With 5 bases removed from V and 4 bases from J, the gap between germline ends came to 12 bases. This CDR3 has 14 residues. CDR3 residues: CASSRLQSTGELFF. CDR3 in DNA: TGTGCCAGCAGTAGATTACAGAGCACCGGGGAGCTGTTTTTT.

The chain uses TRBV5-1 and TRBJ1-6; 10 bases map to TRBD1. Germline values: CDR1 SGHRS, CDR2 YFSETQ. CDR3 length: 17 residues. With 4 bases clipped from V and 6 bases from J, the junction kept 10 bases outside the gene matches. The CDR3 nucleotides read TGCGCCAGCAGCGAGGGGACAGGGGCTCCTGGTAATTCACCCCTCCACTTT. It yields the protein CASSEGTGAPGNSPLHF.

This clone was counted between two and nine times. The chain joins TRBV2 to TRBJ1-1; D possibly corresponds to TRBD1 (6 bases). Germline CDR1 is SNHLY and CDR2 is FYNNEI. The CDR3 sequence is 13 residues long. V lost 6 bases to trimming and J lost 5 bases, with 13 bases between them. CDR3 nucleotide sequence: TGTGCCAGCAGCGGACAGCCGTGGACTGAAGCTTTCTTT. Amino acid sequence: CASSGQPWTEAFF.

This chain uses TRBV4-3 with TRBJ2-7, with 7 nucleotides matching TRBD1. The CDR3 is 13 amino acids. Germline loops: CDR1 LGHNA, CDR2 YSLEER. The V gene end was trimmed by 3 bases and the J gene end by 3 bases; junction bases not matched to a gene: 2. The CDR3 nucleotides read TGCGCCAGCAGCCAGCGGACAGGCTACGAGCAGTACTTC. Protein product: CASSQRTGYEQYF.

This chain connects TRBV11-1 to TRBJ1-1; weak D call: TRBD1 (5 bases). V lost 4 bases and J 8 bases, leaving 17 bases between the germline ends. CDR1 and CDR2 from the germline V gene are SGHAT and FQDESV (reference sequence). The length of the CDR3 is 14 residues. CDR3 protein: CASSYQGRRREAFF. CDR3 in DNA: TGTGCCAGCAGCTACCAGGGTCGCCGGCGAGAAGCTTTCTTT.

This chain links TRBV5-1 with TRBJ2-2; 11 bases fit TRBD2. The CDR3 has 15 amino acids. The V gene end was trimmed by 6 bases and the J gene end by 4 bases; junction bases not matched to a gene: 5. CDR1 SGHRS and CDR2 YFSETQ come from the germline V gene. The CDR3 nucleotides are TGCGCCAGCACTCTAGCGGGAGGTAGCACCGGGGAGCTGTTTTTT. It yields the protein CASTLAGGSTGELFF.

This clone is a singleton in its sample. V and J are TRBV2 and TRBJ1-2; weak D call: TRBD1 (5 bases). The V gene lost 6 bases and the J gene lost 8 bases, with 19 bases spanning the gap. Germline assignment: CDR1 SNHLY and CDR2 FYNNEI. The CDR3 runs to 14 residues. In DNA, the CDR3 is TGTGCCAGCAGACTCGGTGGGGGGGAAGAAGGCTACACCTTC. It encodes CASRLGGGEEGYTF.

This chain uses TRBV10-3 with TRBJ1-2, with 8 positions matching TRBD1. V was pared by 7 bases and J by 1 base, with 14 bases of the junction left unmatched. The CDR3 has 17 residues. The germline CDR1 and CDR2 sequences are ENHRY and SYGVKD. The CDR3 DNA reads as TGTGCCATCAACGGACGGCAGGGACAGGCTGGTAACTATGGCTACACCTTC. This codes for CAINGRQGQAGNYGYTF.

The V gene is TRBV7-2, the J gene TRBJ1-1; 7 bases match TRBD1. Germline CDR1 is SGHTA and CDR2 is FQGNSA. The V segment lost 6 bases and the J segment 5 bases; nucleotides outside the gene matches: 3. CDR3 length equals 12 residues. CDR3 residues: CASSWDRTEAFF. In DNA form, the CDR3 reads TGTGCCAGCAGTTGGGACAGAACTGAAGCTTTCTTT.

The V call is TRBV21-1, the J call TRBJ2-7; whether TRBD1, the table's D call, matches the DNA was not checked. TRBV21-1 counts as a pseudogene. The CDR3 extends over 15 amino acids. CDR3 region: CASSNGPGTGYEQYF. CDR3 in DNA: TGTGCCAGCAGCAACGGTCCCGGGACAGGGTACGAGCAGTACTTC.

V gene TRBV19 combines with J gene TRBJ2-7, with D possibly matching TRBD2 (6 bases). Between the trimmed V and J ends, which lost 8 bases and 1 base, there was a span of 15 bases. CDR3 length equals 14 residues. Germline CDR1 and CDR2: LNHDA and SQIVND (reference sequence). For the CDR3, the DNA is TGTGCCAGTGGCCGGTGGGGGACTTCCTACGAGCAGTACTTC. This sequence encodes CASGRWGTSYEQYF.

This clone was counted a single time. V is TRBV21-1 and J is TRBJ2-1; the table calls TRBD2, which could not be checked here. TRBV21-1 represents a pseudogene. CDR3 length equals 17 residues. The CDR3 sequence: CASSKVSRGGWDNEQFF. Here the CDR3 DNA reads TGTGCCAGCAGCAAAGTTTCGCGGGGGGGATGGGACAATGAGCAGTTCTTC.

The V call is TRBV7-2, the J call TRBJ2-5, with D perhaps matching TRBD2 (5 bases). The CDR3 contains 12 residues. V lost 6 bases to trimming and J lost 5 bases, with 10 bases between them. The V gene's germline CDR1 is SGHTA and CDR2 FQGNSA. The CDR3, as DNA: TGTGCCAGCAGGAATACGGGGGAGACCCAGTACTTC. This codes for CASRNTGETQYF.

V is TRBV18 and J is TRBJ2-2; TRBD1 might be the D (6 bases). V was cut by 6 bases and J by 3 bases, with 11 bases left in between. The CDR3 spans 14 residues. Germline CDR1 reads KGHSH; CDR2 reads LQKENI. The CDR3 DNA sequence: TGTGCCAGCTCGATGAGGACAGACACCGGGGAGCTGTTTTTT. It specifies CASSMRTDTGELFF.

CDR3 bases: TGTGCCAGCAGGAAGCCGCAGGCCCCTGGAAACACCATATATTTT. Protein: CASRKPQAPGNTIYF. The rearrangement links TRBV7-2 to TRBJ1-3; D unclear. This CDR3 is built from 15 residues. In germline, CDR1 is SGHTA, CDR2 FQGNSA. Deletions cut 6 bases from V and 2 bases from J, with 14 bases between.

The rearrangement uses TRBV11-2 and TRBJ1-2; 9 bases line up with TRBD1. The CDR3 length is 15 residues. The germline V gene has CDR1 SGHAT and CDR2 FQNNGV. Germline trimming cut 6 bases from V and 4 bases from J; bases unmatched to any gene: 9. The CDR3: CASSLGQGPPYGYTF. The CDR3 coding sequence is TGTGCCAGCAGTCTCGGACAGGGGCCTCCCTATGGCTACACCTTC. Filled out from reference TRBV11-2 and TRBJ1-2, the complete variable domain reads EAGVAQSPRYKIIEKRQSVAFWCNPISGHATLYWYQQILGQGPKLLIQFQNNGVVDDSQLPKDRFSAERLKGVDSTLKIQPAKLEDSAVYLCASSLGQGPPYGYTFGSGTRLTVV.

The rearrangement links TRBV18 to TRBJ1-2; D is unresolved. V was trimmed by 0 bases and J by 4 bases, leaving 6 bases between them. This CDR3 has 13 amino acids. Germline CDR1 is KGHSH and CDR2 is LQKENI. CDR3 sequence reads: CASSPPSLYGYTF. The CDR3, as DNA: TGTGCCAGCTCACCACCGTCCCTCTATGGCTACACCTTC.

V is TRBV28 and J is TRBJ2-7; 8 bases agree with TRBD1. The CDR3 is 15 amino acids. Germline CDR1 reads MDHEN; CDR2 reads SYDVKM. V lost 4 bases and J lost 2; bases outside the gene matches: 7. CDR3 nucleotides: TGTGCCAGCAGTTCGTTGGACAGGGACCCCTACGAGCAGTACTTC. The encoded protein is CASSSLDRDPYEQYF.

This clone was recorded only once. The chain has TRBV11-2 and TRBJ2-7; D is possibly TRBD2 (6 bases). V dropped 3 bases and J dropped 4 bases, with 13 bases sitting between them. This CDR3 is built from 14 residues. CDR1 is SGHAT and CDR2 is FQNNGV in the germline V gene. This CDR3 reads CASSLGGGPYEQYF. CDR3 nucleotide sequence: TGTGCCAGCAGCTTGGGGGGAGGACCGTACGAGCAGTACTTC.

The chain recombines TRBV6-5 with TRBJ2-1; D remains unclear. The CDR3 runs 14 residues. V was trimmed by 0 bases and J by 6 bases, leaving 9 bases between them. CDR1 is MNHEY and CDR2 is SVGAGI in the germline V gene. The DNA for the CDR3 is TGTGCCAGCAGTTACTCTGGGCGCCCCAATGAGCAGTTCTTC. It translates to CASSYSGRPNEQFF.

The chain uses TRBV14 and TRBJ2-5; 13 positions agree with TRBD2. The CDR3 covers 18 residues. The junction had 11 bases not matched to a gene; V was cut back by 2 bases and J by 5 bases. Germline V gene data show CDR1 as SGHDN and CDR2 as FVKESK. The CDR3 nucleotides read TGTGCCAGCAGCCAAAGGTGGACTAGCGGGAGCCAAGGGGAGACCCAGTACTTC. Protein sequence: CASSQRWTSGSQGETQYF. The full variable domain, with the rest looked up from reference TRBV14 and TRBJ2-5, is EAGVTQFPSHSVIEKGQTVTLRCDPISGHDNLYWYRRVMGKEIKFLLHFVKESKQDESGMPNNRFLAERTGGTYSTLKVQPAELEDSGVYFCASSQRWTSGSQGETQYFGPGTRLLVL.

The chain is built from TRBV29-1 and TRBJ1-5; maybe TRBD1 (5 bases). CDR1 is SQVTM and CDR2 is ANQGSEA in the germline V gene. V was clipped by 6 bases and J by 0 bases, with 18 bases between them. CDR3 length: 16 residues. The CDR3 region has the DNA TGCAGCGTCCAGGAGGGGAACCTCTATAGCAATCAGCCCCAGCATTTT. Translation gives CSVQEGNLYSNQPQHF.

V gene TRBV29-1 combines with J gene TRBJ2-5; 9 bases map to TRBD1. The J call could be wrong; TRBJ2-7 is a better fit for the DNA end. The CDR3 loop spans 13 amino acids. CDR1 and CDR2 (germline): SQVTM, ANQGSEA. The chain's CDR3 is CSAHGQGFSEQYF. As DNA, the CDR3 is TGCAGCGCTCATGGACAGGGGTTCAGCGAGCAGTACTTC.